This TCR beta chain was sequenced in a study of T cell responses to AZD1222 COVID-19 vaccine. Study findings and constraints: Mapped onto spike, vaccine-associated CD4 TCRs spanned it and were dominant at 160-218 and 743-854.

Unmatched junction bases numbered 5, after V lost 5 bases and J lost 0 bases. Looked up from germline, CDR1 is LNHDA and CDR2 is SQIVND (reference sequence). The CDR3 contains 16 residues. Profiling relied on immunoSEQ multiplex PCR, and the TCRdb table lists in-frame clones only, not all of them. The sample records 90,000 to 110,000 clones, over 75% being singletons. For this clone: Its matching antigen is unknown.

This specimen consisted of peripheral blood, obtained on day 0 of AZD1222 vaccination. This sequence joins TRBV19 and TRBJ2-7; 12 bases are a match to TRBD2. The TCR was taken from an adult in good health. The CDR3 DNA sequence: TGTGCCAGTAGTCCCGCTAGCGGGAGGGCCTCCTACGAGCAGTACTTC. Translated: CASSPASGRASYEQYF.